This is a list of T cell receptor beta chains from one sample in a study of regulatory T cells in long-lasting Graves disease. TCRdb recomputed calls from the multiplex PCR reads with MiXCR, one row per CDR3 protein. The table lists a few hundred thousand distinct CDR3 sequences, 23% of them singletons, with about a quarter in the top ten. Sequencing was performed on peripheral blood mononuclear cells (PBMCs), taken when the disease was refractory, from a patient treated with antithyroid drugs. All receptors derive from a female donor with Graves disease. Both conserved end residues are part of each CDR3. A D gene is named only where the DNA matches it firmly. Clone size appears in some rows only: once, few, many, or a class for an expanded clone.

v_gene	j_gene	abundance	d_gene	CDR3aa	CDR3nt
TRBV7-3	TRBJ2-7	.	.	CASSQDRGFGAYEQYF	TGTGCCAGCAGCCAAGATCGGGGTTTCGGGGCCTACGAGCAGTACTTC
TRBV2	TRBJ2-5	many	TRBD1	CASRKDRGDWETQYF	TGTGCCAGCAGGAAGGACAGGGGAGATTGGGAGACCCAGTACTTC
TRBV6-9	TRBJ1-3	.	TRBD1	CASSYPVKGAGNTIYF	TGTGCCAGCAGTTACCCTGTTAAGGGGGCGGGAAACACCATATATTTT
TRBV10-3	TRBJ2-7	many	.	CAIGTDYSYEQYF	TGTGCCATTGGGACGGATTACTCCTACGAGCAGTACTTC
TRBV5-1	TRBJ2-7	.	.	CASGGDSLSHEQYF	TGCGCCAGCGGCGGGGACAGCTTAAGTCACGAGCAGTACTTC
TRBV5-1	TRBJ2-7	.	.	CASSLFDTLPYEQYF	TGCGCCAGCAGCTTGTTCGATACTCTCCCCTACGAGCAGTACTTC
TRBV4-1	TRBJ1-5	few	.	CASSQALSNQPQHF	TGCGCCAGCAGCCAAGCTCTGAGTAATCAGCCCCAGCATTTT
TRBV30	TRBJ2-2	once	.	CAWRDAGRNTGELFF	TGTGCCTGGAGGGACGCCGGGAGGAACACCGGGGAGCTGTTTTTT
TRBV6-1	TRBJ2-5	many	.	CASSHVETQYF	TGTGCCAGCAGTCACGTGGAGACCCAGTACTTC
TRBV2	TRBJ2-1	few	.	CASSRERSGSNEQFF	TGTGCCAGCAGTCGAGAGCGGAGTGGGTCCAATGAGCAGTTCTTC
TRBV3-1	TRBJ2-7	.	TRBD2	CASRRGLAGTYEQYF	TGTGCCAGCAGGCGTGGGCTAGCGGGAACCTACGAGCAGTACTTC
TRBV19	TRBJ1-6	.	TRBD1	CASRRQDRDNSPLHF	TGTGCCAGTAGGAGACAGGACAGGGATAATTCACCCCTCCACTTT
TRBV12-3/TRBV12-4	TRBJ1-5	many	.	CASSFYSNQPQHF	TGTGCCAGCAGCTTCTATAGCAATCAGCCCCAGCATTTT
TRBV5-1	TRBJ2-2	few	.	CASSFEGLTSNTGELFF	TGCGCCAGCAGCTTTGAGGGACTTACTTCGAACACCGGGGAGCTGTTTTTT
TRBV28	TRBJ2-5	.	.	CASSPLETETQYF	TGTGCCAGCAGCCCCCTAGAGACAGAGACCCAGTACTTC
TRBV6-2/TRBV6-3	TRBJ1-6	.	TRBD1	CAGSYPGTGTNSPLHF	TGTGCCGGCAGTTACCCAGGGACAGGGACGAATTCACCCCTCCACTTT
TRBV5-1	TRBJ2-7	few	TRBD1	CASSLGPPGQGNYEQYF	TGCGCCAGCAGCTTGGGGCCACCGGGACAGGGCAACTACGAGCAGTACTTC
TRBV7-2	TRBJ1-1	.	.	CASSLIGHTEAFF	TGTGCCAGCAGCTTAATAGGGCACACTGAAGCTTTCTTT
TRBV6-1	TRBJ2-7	many	.	CASSVESSYEQYF	TGTGCCAGCAGTGTAGAATCTTCCTACGAGCAGTACTTC
TRBV6-2/TRBV6-3	TRBJ2-7	many	TRBD1	CASGETGGYEQYF	TGTGCCAGCGGGGAGACAGGGGGTTACGAGCAGTACTTC
TRBV20-1	TRBJ1-5	few	.	CSAAAALASNQPQHF	TGCAGTGCCGCTGCAGCCCTGGCCTCCAATCAGCCCCAGCATTTT
TRBV28	TRBJ1-3	.	.	CASSRQIRSSGNTIYF	TGTGCCAGCAGTCGACAGATACGGAGCTCTGGAAACACCATATATTTT
TRBV7-2	TRBJ2-5	many	.	CASRRNRAETQYF	TGTGCCAGCAGACGTAACAGGGCGGAGACCCAGTACTTC
TRBV12-3/TRBV12-4	TRBJ2-2	many	.	CASSSRGTFGGELFF	TGTGCCAGCAGCTCTAGGGGGACTTTTGGCGGGGAGCTGTTTTTT
TRBV20-1	TRBJ2-1	many	.	CSARESDSSYNEQFF	TGCAGTGCTAGAGAAAGCGACTCGTCCTACAATGAGCAGTTCTTC
TRBV15	TRBJ2-5	many	TRBD1	CATGVSETGGEETQYF	TGTGCCACCGGGGTGTCCGAGACAGGGGGCGAAGAGACCCAGTACTTC
TRBV10-3	TRBJ2-7	many	TRBD2	CAISTRLAGAKHEQYF	TGTGCCATCAGTACAAGACTAGCGGGAGCGAAACACGAGCAGTACTTC
TRBV7-3	TRBJ2-3	few	TRBD1	CASSSGQGADTQYF	TGTGCCAGCAGCTCGGGACAGGGCGCAGATACGCAGTATTTT
TRBV11-2	TRBJ2-7	many	TRBD2	CASSLSLAGGSYEQYF	TGTGCCAGCAGCTTAAGCCTAGCGGGAGGATCCTACGAGCAGTACTTC
TRBV19	TRBJ1-1	many	.	CASSITLNTEAFF	TGTGCCAGCAGTATAACTCTGAACACTGAAGCTTTCTTT
TRBV12-3/TRBV12-4	TRBJ2-2	many	TRBD2	CAGSVAGVNTGELFF	TGTGCCGGCAGCGTAGCGGGAGTAAACACCGGGGAGCTGTTTTTT
TRBV29-1	TRBJ2-7	.	TRBD1	CSVGIGTGGGEQYF	TGCAGCGTGGGAATAGGGACAGGGGGCGGCGAGCAGTACTTC
TRBV5-1	TRBJ2-2	many	.	CASSPGPGENGELFF	TGCGCCAGCAGCCCTGGCCCGGGAGAAAACGGGGAGCTGTTTTTT
TRBV11-2	TRBJ1-1	few	TRBD1	CASSPGQGGWNTEAFF	TGTGCCAGCAGCCCCGGACAGGGAGGTTGGAACACTGAAGCTTTCTTT
TRBV7-9	TRBJ2-4	.	TRBD1	CASSEDRDGNIQYF	TGTGCCAGCAGCGAAGACAGGGATGGGAACATTCAGTACTTC
TRBV6-9	TRBJ1-1	.	TRBD1	CASSYTEGQGGGNTEAFF	TGTGCCAGCAGTTACACAGAGGGACAGGGCGGGGGGAACACTGAAGCTTTCTTT
TRBV4-2	TRBJ1-1	few	.	CASSQGVARRNTEAFF	TGTGCCAGCAGCCAGGGGGTAGCCAGGCGGAACACTGAAGCTTTCTTT
TRBV27	TRBJ1-2	few	.	CASSLGMGGGDYGYTF	TGTGCCAGCAGTTTAGGCATGGGGGGCGGCGACTATGGCTACACCTTC
TRBV30	TRBJ2-7	many	.	CAWRSYLTYEQYF	TGTGCCTGGAGGTCGTACCTGACCTACGAGCAGTACTTC
TRBV2	TRBJ1-4	many	.	CASLRSRGEKLFF	TGTGCCAGCTTACGGTCGAGGGGGGAAAAACTGTTTTTT
TRBV28	TRBJ2-7	many	TRBD2	CASNVAGLAGVVEQYF	TGTGCCAGCAATGTGGCCGGACTAGCGGGAGTAGTTGAGCAGTACTTC
TRBV29-1	TRBJ1-1	.	.	CSVEDMGVGNTEAFF	TGCAGCGTTGAAGATATGGGGGTGGGGAACACTGAAGCTTTCTTT
TRBV9	TRBJ2-7	.	.	CASSSTANSYEQYF	TGTGCCAGCAGTTCTACAGCAAACTCCTACGAGCAGTACTTC
TRBV6-2/TRBV6-3	TRBJ2-7	few	.	CASSNGATGYEQYF	TGTGCCAGCAGTAACGGGGCTACAGGATACGAGCAGTACTTC
TRBV3-1	TRBJ1-5	few	.	CASSQGGRVNQPQHF	TGTGCCAGCAGCCAAGGTGGCAGGGTCAATCAGCCCCAGCATTTT
TRBV19	TRBJ1-1	.	.	CASSIHGFEAFF	TGTGCCAGTAGTATTCACGGCTTTGAAGCTTTCTTT
TRBV6-1	TRBJ2-5	few	.	CASSEDPGYQETQYF	TGTGCCAGCAGTGAAGACCCAGGATATCAAGAGACCCAGTACTTC
TRBV6-1	TRBJ2-2	.	TRBD1	CASIQGEPTGELFF	TGTGCCAGCATCCAGGGGGAGCCCACCGGGGAGCTGTTTTTT
TRBV12-3/TRBV12-4	TRBJ2-5	many	TRBD2	CASSYRAGATQYF	TGTGCCAGCAGCTACCGGGCGGGAGCTACCCAGTACTTC
TRBV6-1	TRBJ1-1	.	TRBD1	CASSPQGARRAFF	TGTGCCAGCAGTCCACAGGGGGCACGGAGAGCTTTCTTT
TRBV28	TRBJ1-3	many	.	CASSPGGSGNTIYF	TGTGCCAGCAGCCCGGGTGGGTCTGGAAACACCATATATTTT
TRBV7-9	TRBJ1-3	.	.	CASSAQGAGRNTIYF	TGTGCCAGCAGCGCGCAGGGTGCGGGACGAAACACCATATATTTT
TRBV19	TRBJ2-7	.	TRBD1	CASSMGTGEKVTYEQYF	TGTGCCAGTAGTATGGGGACAGGGGAGAAAGTGACCTACGAGCAGTACTTC
TRBV12-3/TRBV12-4	TRBJ1-6	many	.	CASSLARVSPLHF	TGTGCCAGCAGTTTAGCTAGGGTTTCACCCCTCCACTTT
TRBV7-9	TRBJ2-1	once	TRBD2	CASSRGLAREVGFYNEQFF	TGTGCCAGCAGCCGCGGACTAGCCAGGGAGGTGGGCTTTTACAATGAGCAGTTCTTC
TRBV2	TRBJ1-1	many	.	CASSEFGSGLSGTEAFF	TGTGCCAGCAGTGAATTCGGTTCCGGGCTATCGGGCACTGAAGCTTTCTTT
TRBV2	TRBJ1-2	many	TRBD1	CASRDRGDYYGYTF	TGTGCCAGCAGGGACAGGGGAGACTACTATGGCTACACCTTC
TRBV29-1	TRBJ1-1	many	TRBD1	CSVGGTGANTEAFF	TGCAGCGTCGGTGGGACAGGCGCGAACACTGAAGCTTTCTTT
TRBV2	TRBJ2-7	many	.	CASSEDSGGDEQYF	TGTGCCAGCAGTGAAGATTCCGGGGGAGACGAGCAGTACTTC
TRBV19	TRBJ2-2	.	.	CASSIVMGTGTANTRELFF	TGTGCCAGTAGTATAGTAATGGGGACCGGGACGGCGAACACCAGGGAGCTGTTTTTT